One T cell receptor beta chain is described in this entry. No antigen is known for it. Base qualities are not provided; no much larger clone lies one nucleotide away. Receptor amplification or capture employed the immunoSEQ multiplex PCR assay. The multiplex PCR relied on a mix of 60 forward primers for TCR Vbeta segments and 13 reverse primers for TCR Jbeta segments. A multiplex PCR assay on genomic DNA amplified the CDR3 region of rearranged TCR beta genes. On the Illumina HiSeq System, the amplified TCR beta libraries were sequenced as 87-base-pair reads. Per the authors' processing: Across the 500 to 850 repertoires, a later analysis counted 60 million to 90 million unique TCR beta chains, around 11 million of which were shared by at least two donors. Raw reads were error-corrected and collapsed into unique sequences with a nearest-neighbor algorithm that merged closely related sequences to remove PCR and sequencing errors. Alignment of CDR3 sequences to IMGT reference sequences was used to assign V, D and J gene segments. For a sequence to be retained, at least a six-nucleotide match to both a V gene segment and a J gene segment was required. Rearrangements were called productive when the CDR3 lacked stop codons and stayed in frame with V and J; all others were non-productive. CDR3 was defined according to IMGT convention as the region running from the second conserved V-encoded cysteine to the conserved J-encoded phenylalanine. Sequences without an unambiguous match to a single V gene segment were excluded from the earlier analysis of about 600 of the donors. An earlier analysis of 500 to 600 of the donors classified V segments as functional when productive rearrangements were above 56.7% and as segregating when the standard deviation between donors was above 5%. A statistical classification framework was developed to diagnose cytomegalovirus status using the catalog of TCR beta chain sequences. V and J gene assignment, in a later analysis, came from comparing TCR nucleotide sequences with IMGT/GENE-DB human TR gene sequences. Using the TCRdist pipeline, a later analysis assigned CDR3 sequences along with most-parsimonious VDJ recombination scenarios. In a later analysis, each TCR beta chain was defined by its CDR3 amino acid sequence together with its V-gene family, and reads lacking a unique V-gene family were excluded. In a later analysis, fewer than 600 highly shared, low-generation-probability nucleotide sequences were removed to address suspected cross-contamination and a sequencing artifact. A later analysis calculated a clonal expansion index for each public chain from normalized within-repertoire ranks of inferred template counts. In a later analysis, generation probabilities were computed with a VDJ recombination model fitted to out-of-frame rearrangements, and the resulting probabilities were checked against IGoR. A later analysis scored TCR-TCR, TCR-HLA and TCR-CMV co-occurrence with hypergeometric tests, applying a repertoire-size bias correction to TCR pairs. To estimate false discovery rates, a later analysis permuted the HLA or CMV assignments 20 times. In a later analysis, co-occurring TCRs were grouped using DBSCAN, with TCRdist sequence similarity added in when clustering inside HLA-allele-positive subsets. Repertoires with fewer than 30,000 or more than 120,000 public chains, plus five repertoires with anomalous nucleotide sharing, were excluded from co-occurrence clustering. TCRdb holds this immuneACCESS table with in-frame rearrangements only. Some clones are missing; in checked studies, unresolved V genes explain under half, and the rest has no known cause. V and J calls and clone size are as listed in that table; D and trimming were resolved from the DNA. The sample table shows around 130,000 clones, and around three quarters are seen once. Roughly 3% of the sample is in the top ten clones.

This record comes from a study of cytomegalovirus exposure and HLA in healthy donors (dated by TCRdb to about 2017). Background for the entire study: In an earlier analysis of around 540 of the donors, less than 350 Gb of sequence data and 95 million to 130 million unique TCR beta sequences from roughly 180 million T cells were reported. In an earlier analysis of 550 to 700 of the donors, high-throughput TCR beta sequencing was used to judge whether each TCR beta V gene segment behaved as functional or pseudogenic. Roughly 310 gigabases of sequencing data and 70 million to 100 million unique TCR sequences were included in an early release covering about 620 HLA-typed donors. Using immunosequencing, the study profiled T cell repertoires from about 620 subjects and related those repertoires to cytomegalovirus serostatus. Both class I and class II loci were covered by HLA typing, at four-digit resolution. Donor age, sex, ethnicity and CMV serostatus were compiled together with the repertoire data. Of the roughly 400 genotyped donors, approximately 83% fell in the genetic ancestry cluster associated with self-reported Caucasian donors. In a later genetic analysis, genome-wide SNP genotypes for about three fifths of the roughly 670 donors were used, and that subset was treated as a discovery cohort. Across under 500 genotyped donors of the cohort, an average of approximately 240,000 unique TCR beta nucleotide sequences per donor were sequenced, and approximately 17% of those sequences were non-productive. High-throughput TCR immunosequencing, statistical association of individual TCRs with disease status, and machine learning were combined to predict cytomegalovirus infection status. In the later analysis, no new phenotypic data were used to find candidate immune exposures; instead, reliance was placed on TCR beta sequences and their occurrence across donors. All discovery cohort repertoires had been generated using a single sequencing platform. A separate validation cohort of roughly 130 different subjects was used in addition to the 666-subject first cohort. Four or five DR-DQ haplotypes were treated as single units for association and clustering because of strong linkage in the cohort. The number of typed donors differed by locus: about 620-630 for A, B, C, DRB1 and DQB1; 522 for DQA1; around 610 for DPA1; and some 430 for DPB1. The study aimed to test whether signatures of past pathogen exposure could be identified by cataloging public T cell receptors. A later analysis re-analyzed previously published TCR beta repertoires from 550 to 700 donors and added high-resolution HLA genotyping to study TCR occurrence patterns. The research as a whole found: A cluster of highly shared sequence variants was judged likely to be a technical artifact of the sequencing pipeline. A later analysis found that HLA-associated TCR beta chains were more clonally expanded and had lower generation probabilities than equally common non-associated chains. An earlier analysis of roughly 570 of the donors showed that most TCR beta V segments appeared in productive rearrangements either about 87% or about 30% of the time, which broadly matched IMGT annotations. Most TCR sequences were seen in very few donors, while some public TCRs were found in many individuals. The 87-base-pair reads could not distinguish some IMGT-functional V segments, including TRBV6-2 and TRBV6-3, so those segments were excluded. The study gave a list of about 160 TCR beta chains associated with cytomegalovirus. Only TCR beta chains were sequenced in this cohort, and the absence of alpha or paired-chain data limited detectable features. According to the authors, the approach could potentially be generalized to other disease states and immunological phenotypes. Roughly uniform sequencing depth across donors was assumed in presence/absence analyses, although this assumption may not hold. Correlated functional status among segregating V segments might reflect linkage disequilibrium, but an unknown experimental factor could not be ruled out. A later analysis found that TCR association rates varied across HLA loci, with DRB1 alleles showing the most associated TCRs and HLA-C alleles the fewest. Because counts were too low, about 18 rarely observed V segments, including chromosome 9 orphons, were left out of the earlier analysis of 500 to 650 of the donors. Specific HLA alleles were associated with 15,000 to 20,000 TCR beta sequences at a false discovery rate of 0.05 in a later analysis. Cytomegalovirus status was reported to be diagnosed by the classifier with high specificity and sensitivity in both the original and validation cohorts. For the cohort, immune exposure information was limited to CMV serostatus. A further reported finding was that TCR beta sequences accurately predicted the HLA-A and HLA-B alleles for most subjects in the first cohort. Compared with the roughly 670-donor mean, donors in an Asian-associated ancestry cluster had fewer N-insertions in productive TCRs, according to a later genetic analysis. Several of the top co-occurrence clusters appeared to be linked to parvovirus B19, influenza, CMV and Epstein-Barr virus, according to a later analysis. A later genetic analysis associated a missense DCLRE1C variant with V-gene and J-gene trimming of TCR beta chains, and an independent cohort replicated the association. When HLA alleles, especially DR and DQ, strongly co-occurred, attributing TCR associations to individual alleles was difficult. A later analysis found that most CMV-associated TCR beta chains appeared HLA-restricted, with HLA associations seemingly driven largely by CMV exposure. Because HLA typing was unavailable for some donors at each locus, only the typed subset was used in association tests. A few of the identified cytomegalovirus-associated TCR beta chains were confirmed in vitro to be specific for cytomegalovirus antigens.

In total, roughly 670 healthy bone marrow donors made up the cohort. All cohort members were sampled while nominally healthy, although unrecorded immune exposures were likely present. The donor tested CMV seronegative, placing the donor among the approximately 400 seronegative members of the cohort. A peripheral blood sample was provided by each donor, and peripheral blood mononuclear cells were used for TCR beta sequencing. Genomic DNA extraction from the blood cell samples was performed with the Qiagen DNeasy Blood Extraction Kit. For CDR1 and CDR2, the germline V gene (reference sequence) lists LNHDA and SQIVND. Trimmed from V: 5 bases; trimmed from J: 4 bases; junction bases lacking a gene match: 9. Taken from cysteine to phenylalanine, the CDR3 has 16 residues. This entry keeps only the CDR3 DNA: 48 bases, framed from base 1.

The material sequenced was PBMCs. The chain couples TRBV19 to TRBJ1-5, with 9 bases aligning to TRBD1. The clonotype comes from a male donor in good health and CMV-seronegative. The nucleotide sequence reads as follows: TGTGCCAGTAGTCAACAGGGGGCGGTAGGAAATCAGCCCCAGCATTTT. Its translation reads: CASSQQGAVGNQPQHF.